These 22 T cell receptor beta chains share one sample of origin, sequenced in a study of blood T cell repertoires in COVID-19. Sequenced by immunoSEQ multiplex PCR; TCRdb stores in-frame clones only, minus some. Of roughly 80,000 clones listed, approximately 82% are singletons. The sample taken for sequencing was peripheral blood. Receptor source: a woman aged 60-70 years with acute or convalescent COVID-19.

This clone was seen only once. The V gene is TRBV9, the J gene TRBJ2-3; D not resolved. V was pared by 6 bases and J by 3 bases, with 11 bases between. Germline CDR1 and CDR2: SGDLS and YYNGEE. The CDR3 sequence is 13 residues long. The CDR3 DNA follows: TGTGCCAGCAACAACCCGGGTACAGATACGCAGTATTTT. This sequence encodes CASNNPGTDTQYF.

CDR3 in amino acids: CASSPYGQGRSGANVLTF. As DNA, the CDR3 is TGTGCCAGCAGCCCCTACGGACAGGGAAGATCTGGGGCCAACGTCCTGACTTTC. The rearrangement joins TRBV7-8 to TRBJ2-6, with 8 nucleotides matching TRBD1. The germline V gene encodes CDR1 SGHVS and CDR2 FQNEAQ. This CDR3 comprises 18 residues. With V trimmed by 5 bases and J by 1 base, 10 bases remained unmatched.

The V and J genes are TRBV7-9 and TRBJ1-1; 9 bases are a match to TRBD1. V dropped 5 bases and J dropped 1; count of bases not matched to a gene: 14. The germline gives CDR1 SEHNR, CDR2 FQNEAQ (reference sequence). The CDR3 spans 18 residues. For the CDR3, the DNA is TGTGCCAGCAGCGGACTTACAGGGGGCTACACTAAGAACACTGAAGCTTTCTTT. Protein sequence: CASSGLTGGYTKNTEAFF.

The gene calls are TRBV10-3 and TRBJ2-1; TRBD1 aligns across 7 bases. The CDR3 covers 15 residues. V was pared by 5 bases and J by 0 bases, with 4 bases of the junction left unmatched. The germline V gene encodes CDR1 ENHRY and CDR2 SYGVKD. The CDR3 is CAISSDRDSYNEQFF. The DNA of the CDR3 is TGTGCCATCAGTTCCGACAGGGACTCCTACAATGAGCAGTTCTTC.

The CDR3 is CASSLRSGGTDTQYF. The CDR3 coding sequence is TGTGCCAGCAGCTTAAGGTCAGGGGGCACAGATACGCAGTATTTT. V usage is TRBV7-3 and J usage is TRBJ2-3, with D possibly TRBD1 on 6 matching bases. Germline V gene sequence: CDR1 SGHTA, CDR2 FQGTGA. The CDR3 loop spans 15 amino acids. V shed 1 base and J shed 1 base, with 9 bases lying between them. Full variable domain (rest looked up from reference TRBV7-3 and TRBJ2-3): GAGVSQTPSNKVTEKGKYVELRCDPISGHTALYWYRQSLGQGPEFLIYFQGTGAADDSGLPNDRFFAVRPEGSVSTLKIQRTERGDSAVYLCASSLRSGGTDTQYFGPGTRLTVL.

This chain connects TRBV6-4 to TRBJ1-1; D is ambiguous. Looked up from germline, CDR1 is MRHNA and CDR2 is SNTAGT. Trimming pared 0 bases from V and 4 bases from J, leaving 12 bases between. The CDR3 has 15 amino acids. DNA of the CDR3: TGTGCCAGCAGTGACTCTTGGTCCGCGGTCACTGAAGCTTTCTTT. Translated, it gives CASSDSWSAVTEAFF.

The chain is built from TRBV30 and TRBJ2-5, with 9 positions matching TRBD2. The CDR3 has 15 amino acids. V lost 2 bases and J lost 4; bases outside the gene matches: 8. Germline V lookup: CDR1 GTSNPN, CDR2 SVGIG (reference sequence). CDR3 bases: TGTGCCTGGAGTCAGGGCGGGGGGGCAGGAGAGACCCAGTACTTC. Amino acids: CAWSQGGGAGETQYF.

The rearrangement links TRBV29-1 to TRBJ1-5; 7 positions match TRBD1. Per the germline V gene, CDR1 is SQVTM and CDR2 is ANQGSEA. V shed 7 bases and J 5 bases; nucleotides not matched to a gene: 8. The CDR3 spans 13 residues. CDR3: CSAVNQGDQPQHF. CDR3 sequence (DNA): TGCAGCGCAGTGAACCAGGGGGATCAGCCCCAGCATTTT.

The rearrangement links TRBV11-3 to TRBJ2-5, with 12 nucleotides matching TRBD2. The V gene end was trimmed by 1 base and the J gene end by 4 bases; junction bases not matched to a gene: 4. This CDR3 is 16 amino acids long. CDR1 is SGHNT and CDR2 is YENEEA in the germline V gene. CDR3 nucleotides: TGTGCCAGCAGCTTAGGAGGACTAGCGGGATTAGAGACCCAGTACTTC. Amino acid sequence: CASSLGGLAGLETQYF.

The chain combines TRBV3-1 (or the pseudogene TRBV3-2) with TRBJ1-2, with TRBD1 identical over 7 bases. CDR1 is LGHDT, CDR2 YNNKEL, per germline (reference sequence). J lost 8 bases, V lost 0 bases, and 9 bases had no gene match. The CDR3 covers 15 residues. The CDR3 region is CASSQEGRTGRGYTF. As DNA, the CDR3 is TGTGCCAGCAGCCAAGAAGGACGGACAGGTAGAGGCTACACCTTC.

The chain has TRBV19 and TRBJ1-2; TRBD1 is a possible D gene (6 bases). CDR1 is LNHDA, CDR2 SQIVND, per germline (reference sequence). The CDR3 sequence is 15 residues long. With 1 base removed from V and 4 bases from J, the gap between germline ends came to 13 bases. The CDR3 loop reads CASSIGWGQGYGYTF. The CDR3, as DNA: TGTGCCAGTAGTATAGGCTGGGGGCAGGGCTATGGCTACACCTTC.

The V gene is TRBV7-3, the J gene TRBJ2-1; 9 nucleotides agree with TRBD2. CDR1 is SGHTA and CDR2 is FQGTGA in the germline V gene. The CDR3 sequence is 17 residues long. V lost 4 bases, J lost 0 bases, and 7 bases stayed unmatched. The CDR3 loop reads CASSWSGGKSSYNEQFF. CDR3 in DNA: TGTGCCAGCAGCTGGAGCGGGGGGAAAAGCTCCTACAATGAGCAGTTCTTC.

The V gene is TRBV5-6, the J gene TRBJ1-1, with 11 bases identical to TRBD1. The germline CDR1 and CDR2 sequences are SGHDT and YYEEEE. J was trimmed by 5 bases and V by 3 bases; bases with no gene match: 3. The CDR3 extends over 14 amino acids. The CDR3 reads CASSWGQGGTEAFF. As DNA, the CDR3 is TGTGCCAGCAGCTGGGGACAGGGGGGTACTGAAGCTTTCTTT.

V usage is TRBV7-2 and J usage is TRBJ1-1, with D unresolved. CDR3 length: 15 amino acids. Germline V gene sequence: CDR1 SGHTA, CDR2 FQGNSA. The V end was cut by 5 bases, the J end by 5 bases, with 18 bases between. The CDR3 DNA is TGTGCCAGCAGCCCACCTGGCCGCAGTCTTACTGAAGCTTTCTTT. It encodes CASSPPGRSLTEAFF.

J is TRBJ1-4 and V is TRBV6-2 or TRBV6-3; unclear D gene. The CDR3 runs to 15 residues. The V and J ends lost 1 base and 0 bases respectively, with 6 bases between them. Looked up from germline, CDR1 is MNHEY and CDR2 is SVGEGT. CDR3 region: CASSYFLSTNEKLFF. The CDR3 DNA follows: TGTGCCAGCAGTTACTTCCTGTCAACTAATGAAAAACTGTTTTTT.

This chain connects TRBV30 to TRBJ2-5; 11 bases are a match to TRBD1. The CDR3 has 17 amino acids. The junction had 12 bases not matched to a gene; V was cut back by 5 bases and J by 1 base. From germline, CDR1 is GTSNPN and CDR2 SVGIG (reference sequence). The CDR3 sequence: CAWGSGTGGIGQETQYF. The DNA for the CDR3 is TGTGCCTGGGGCTCCGGGACAGGGGGGATCGGCCAAGAGACCCAGTACTTC.

The chain carries TRBV9 and TRBJ1-2; 8 bases map to TRBD1. There are 13 residues in the CDR3. Germline CDR1 and CDR2: SGDLS and YYNGEE. With 4 bases clipped from V and 4 bases from J, the junction kept 3 bases outside the gene matches. CDR3 sequence reads: CASSRTGFYGYTF. In DNA, the CDR3 is TGTGCCAGCAGCAGGACAGGGTTCTATGGCTACACCTTC.

A note on this clone: This sample includes further DNA sequences coding for the same CDR3. The chain uses TRBV5-1 and TRBJ2-1; TRBD2 agrees at 13 bases. The CDR3 runs to 15 residues. CDR1 SGHRS and CDR2 YFSETQ come from the germline V gene. J lost 4 bases, V lost 4 bases, and 2 bases had no gene match. CDR3 sequence: CASSLGLAGYNEQFF. The CDR3 DNA is TGCGCCAGCAGCCTGGGACTAGCGGGGTACAATGAGCAGTTCTTC.

This chain's CDR3 is CASSGQGVMNTEAFF. The CDR3 coding sequence is TGTGCCAGCAGCGGACAGGGGGTAATGAACACTGAAGCTTTCTTT. V is TRBV6-5 and J is TRBJ1-1; 10 nucleotides align to TRBD1. V lost 6 bases and J lost 0; bases outside the gene matches: 4. Germline CDR1 is MNHEY and CDR2 is SVGAGI. There are 15 residues in the CDR3.

The rearrangement uses TRBV5-1 and TRBJ2-1; TRBD2 matches 9 bases. This CDR3 has 17 amino acids. The ends lost 3 bases at V and 5 bases at J; junction bases unmatched: 12. From germline, CDR1 is SGHRS and CDR2 YFSETQ. CDR3 region: CASSSSLSWTSDNEQFF. In DNA form, the CDR3 reads TGCGCCAGCAGCTCCTCCCTATCTTGGACTAGCGACAATGAGCAGTTCTTC.

The chain combines TRBV5-1 with TRBJ2-3, with D possibly TRBD1 on 6 matching bases. Trimming left V 0 bases short and J 2 bases short, with 16 bases between. CDR3 length: 17 amino acids. The germline V gene has CDR1 SGHRS and CDR2 YFSETQ. The CDR3 sequence: CASSLDGYRATTDTQYF. As DNA, the CDR3 is TGCGCCAGCAGCTTGGATGGCTACAGGGCAACCACAGATACGCAGTATTTT.

This clone has only one observation. The chain joins TRBV6-4 to TRBJ2-2, with 12 positions matching TRBD1. Losses at the gene ends were 8 bases for V and 3 bases for J; bases not matched to a gene: 19. The CDR3 is 20 amino acids. Germline V gene data show CDR1 as MRHNA and CDR2 as SNTAGT. CDR3 sequence (DNA): TGTGCCAGCGGGCAAGGGCCGGGACAGGGGGCGCCGAGTCACACCGGGGAGCTGTTTTTT. It translates to CASGQGPGQGAPSHTGELFF.